These 31 T cell receptor beta chains were all obtained from the same sample, sequenced in a study of cytomegalovirus exposure and HLA in healthy donors. PCR was performed using 60 Vbeta and 13 Jbeta primers. Repertoires were generated with immunoSEQ multiplex PCR, while TCRdb's copy carries only in-frame clones and drops some. This sample carries about 190,000 clones, 81% of them seen once, and the ten largest clones take 1.5% to 2%. The sample comprised PBMCs. Source of these receptors: a man younger than 35 in good health and CMV-seronegative.

V usage is TRBV30 and J usage is TRBJ1-2; D is ambiguous. The CDR3 is 14 residues long. Trimming left V 4 bases short and J 0 bases short, with 12 bases between. The germline V gene encodes CDR1 GTSNPN and CDR2 SVGIG (reference sequence). CDR3: CAWTRGRSNYGYTF. Here the CDR3 DNA reads TGTGCCTGGACCCGGGGTCGTTCTAACTATGGCTACACCTTC.

The rearrangement links TRBV5-6 to TRBJ2-3; 9 nucleotides match TRBD1. This CDR3 has 15 amino acids. Trimming removed 2 bases from V and 4 bases from J; junction bases left unmatched: 5. The germline V gene encodes CDR1 SGHDT and CDR2 YYEEEE. The CDR3 region is CASSLQGARADTQYF. The CDR3 DNA reads as TGTGCCAGCAGCTTACAGGGGGCGCGGGCAGATACGCAGTATTTT.

V usage is TRBV27 and J usage is TRBJ1-2; 8 bases fit TRBD1. This CDR3 has 15 residues. V was pared by 5 bases and J by 5 bases, with 10 bases of the junction left unmatched. The V gene's germline CDR1 is MNHEY and CDR2 SMNVEV (reference sequence). In DNA, the CDR3 is TGTGCCAGCAGTGCCTCGCAGGGGGCCAGGTATGGCTACACCTTC. This codes for CASSASQGARYGYTF.

The rearrangement uses TRBV9 and TRBJ1-3; D is undetermined. This CDR3 comprises 16 residues. Germline lookup yields CDR1 SGDLS and CDR2 YYNGEE. V gave up 3 bases and J gave up 0 bases, with 13 bases separating them. The CDR3 region has the DNA TGTGCCAGCAGCGCTAACGTAGTATCCTCTGGAAACACCATATATTTT. It encodes CASSANVVSSGNTIYF.

This chain links TRBV5-1 with TRBJ2-5, with 7 bases that match TRBD1. Germline loops: CDR1 SGHRS, CDR2 YFSETQ. This CDR3 contains 17 residues. The ends lost 0 bases at V and 4 bases at J; junction bases unmatched: 12. CDR3 loop: CASSLAPGTRGRETQYF. CDR3 bases: TGCGCCAGCAGCTTGGCCCCAGGGACCAGGGGGAGAGAGACCCAGTACTTC.

This clone has at least ten counts. This chain connects TRBV5-4 to TRBJ2-2, with 7 positions matching TRBD1. From germline, CDR1 is SGHNT and CDR2 YYREEE (reference sequence). This CDR3 region has 14 residues. V lost 4 bases, J lost 6 bases, and 6 bases stayed unmatched. Written as DNA, the CDR3 is TGTGCCAGCAGCATAAACAGGGGACCCGGGGAGCTGTTTTTT. Protein product: CASSINRGPGELFF.

This chain uses TRBV6-5 with TRBJ2-5, with a possible D match to TRBD1 (6 bases). Deletions cut 5 bases from V and 1 base from J, with 11 bases between. CDR1 is MNHEY, CDR2 SVGAGI, per germline. CDR3 size: 14 residues. The CDR3 DNA reads as TGTGCCAGCAGTCCCAGGGGCCCCCAAGAGACCCAGTACTTC. Translation: CASSPRGPQETQYF.

This clone was detected once. V usage is TRBV27 and J usage is TRBJ1-2; TRBD1 might be the D (6 bases). CDR3 length equals 16 residues. The V gene lost 6 bases and the J gene lost 5 bases, with 22 bases spanning the gap. CDR1 and CDR2 (germline): MNHEY, SMNVEV (reference sequence). This CDR3 reads CASSQSPDRSSYGYTF. CDR3 nucleotide sequence: TGTGCCAGCAGCCAAAGCCCTGACAGGAGTTCGTATGGCTACACCTTC.

The V gene is TRBV27, the J gene TRBJ2-2; tentatively, D is TRBD2 (5 bases). CDR1 is MNHEY, CDR2 SMNVEV, per germline (reference sequence). CDR3 length equals 16 residues. Trimming cost V 5 bases and J 1 base, with 14 bases left between them. CDR3 amino acids: CASSDHRGLNTGELFF. The CDR3 DNA sequence: TGTGCCAGCAGTGACCACAGAGGACTGAACACCGGGGAGCTGTTTTTT.

The rearrangement joins TRBV29-1 to TRBJ2-1, with D unresolved. V was clipped by 0 bases and J by 4 bases, with 13 bases between them. Germline lookup yields CDR1 SQVTM and CDR2 ANQGSEA. There are 15 residues in the CDR3. CDR3 in amino acids: CSVEDQLAFYNEQFF. The CDR3 DNA reads as TGCAGCGTTGAAGATCAATTAGCTTTTTACAATGAGCAGTTCTTC.

This clone appeared a few times. Here the CDR3 reads CSVEDGQGNNEQFF. DNA of the CDR3: TGCAGCGTTGAAGATGGGCAGGGGAACAATGAGCAGTTCTTC. The chain has TRBV29-1 and TRBJ2-1; TRBD1 might be the D (6 bases). Per germline, CDR1 SQVTM and CDR2 ANQGSEA. V lost 0 bases and J lost 5, with 11 bases in between. There are 14 residues in the CDR3.

This chain links TRBV25-1 with TRBJ1-1; 9 bases line up with TRBD1. The V gene end was trimmed by 5 bases and the J gene end by 5 bases; junction bases not matched to a gene: 3. The CDR3 is made up of 13 amino acids. Germline CDR1 reads MGHDK; CDR2 reads SYGVNS. The CDR3 DNA is TGTGCCAGCAGTTTACAGGGGGCAACTGAAGCTTTCTTT. Amino acid sequence: CASSLQGATEAFF.

V and J are TRBV28 and TRBJ2-1, with unresolved D. V was clipped by 7 bases and J by 2 bases, with 9 bases between them. This CDR3 has 13 amino acids. Germline values: CDR1 MDHEN, CDR2 SYDVKM. Written as DNA, the CDR3 is TGTGCCAGCAATACTGAACCCTACAATGAGCAGTTCTTC. It specifies CASNTEPYNEQFF.

The J gene is TRBJ1-2, the V gene TRBV6-1; 8 nucleotides align to TRBD1. Germline V gene sequence: CDR1 MNHNS, CDR2 SASEGT. V dropped 8 bases and J dropped 6; count of bases not matched to a gene: 8. The CDR3 length is 13 residues. Here the CDR3 reads CASSVQGADGYTF. CDR3 nucleotide sequence: TGTGCCAGCTCAGTCCAGGGGGCCGATGGCTACACCTTC.

The chain uses TRBV19 and TRBJ2-1; TRBD2 is a possible D gene (6 bases). This CDR3 has 16 residues. The ends were cut back, 0 bases at V and 7 bases at J, with 16 bases in the middle. Germline CDR1 reads LNHDA; CDR2 reads SQIVND (reference sequence). In nucleotides, the CDR3 is TGTGCCAGTAGTATAGAATTCGGGAGATGGGCTAATGAGCAGTTCTTC. Amino acid sequence: CASSIEFGRWANEQFF.

The V and J genes are TRBV9 and TRBJ1-1, with a possible D match to TRBD1 (5 bases). This CDR3 has 14 residues. The V end lost 0 bases, the J end lost 4 bases, and 10 bases lay between the germline ends. CDR1 is SGDLS and CDR2 is YYNGEE in the germline V gene. The CDR3 coding sequence is TGTGCCAGCAGCGTAGCCAGGGTGGGCACTGAAGCTTTCTTT. Its protein product is CASSVARVGTEAFF.

V usage is TRBV18 and J usage is TRBJ2-7; a weak D match, TRBD2 (5 bases). The CDR3 consists of 15 residues. CDR1 is KGHSH and CDR2 is LQKENI in the germline V gene. Trimming shortened V by 4 bases and J by 3 bases, and 16 bases separated the two germline ends. The CDR3 sequence: CASSQGREGSYEQYF. The CDR3, as DNA: TGTGCCAGCTCACAGGGCAGAGAAGGGAGCTACGAGCAGTACTTC.

The rearrangement uses TRBV15 and TRBJ1-3; a weak D match, TRBD1 (5 bases). Germline CDR1 LNHNV, CDR2 YYDKDF (reference sequence). This CDR3 is 15 amino acids long. Deletions cut 0 bases from V and 4 bases from J, with 10 bases between. CDR3 residues: CATSRDRARGNTIYF. DNA for the CDR3: TGTGCCACCAGCAGAGACAGGGCTAGGGGAAACACCATATATTTT. Full variable domain (missing parts from reference TRBV15 and TRBJ1-3): DAMVIQNPRYQVTQFGKPVTLSCSQTLNHNVMYWYQQKSSQAPKLLFHYYDKDFNNEADTPDNFQSRRPNTSFCFLDIRSPGLGDTAMYLCATSRDRARGNTIYFGEGSWLTVV.

This chain uses TRBV6-1 with TRBJ2-3; 10 bases line up with TRBD2. This CDR3 contains 14 residues. Germline CDR1 is MNHNS and CDR2 is SASEGT. V was pared by 5 bases and J by 4 bases, with 3 bases of the junction left unmatched. The CDR3 DNA reads as TGTGCCAGCAGTAGCGGGGGGGCCTCAGATACGCAGTATTTT. Translated: CASSSGGASDTQYF.

The chain carries TRBV4-3 and TRBJ1-6, with TRBD1 matching over 9 bases. The CDR3 loop spans 16 amino acids. In germline, CDR1 is LGHNA, CDR2 YSLEER. J gave up 10 bases and V 4 bases, and 11 bases lay outside the gene matches. In DNA, the CDR3 is TGCGCCAGCAGCCTCACGGACAGGGGAAGTCACTCACCCCTCCACTTT. Protein sequence: CASSLTDRGSHSPLHF.

The DNA of the CDR3 is TGTGCCAGCAGCCTGGGAGCTTTAGCTCAAGAGACCCAGTACTTC. Its protein is CASSLGALAQETQYF. The chain is built from TRBV6-6 and TRBJ2-5; tentatively, D is TRBD2 (5 bases). Germline CDR1 MNHNY, CDR2 SVGAGI (reference sequence). The germline V and J ends were trimmed by 6 bases and 2 bases, with 16 bases remaining between them. This CDR3 contains 15 residues.

The V gene is TRBV28, the J gene TRBJ2-6; 10 bases align to TRBD1. Germline values: CDR1 MDHEN, CDR2 SYDVKM. V shed 5 bases, J shed 2 bases, and the junction held 3 bases outside the gene matches. The CDR3 covers 16 residues. This CDR3 reads CASSKTGGPGANVLTF. Written as DNA, the CDR3 is TGTGCCAGCAGTAAGACAGGGGGCCCTGGGGCCAACGTCCTGACTTTC.

The gene calls are TRBV27 and TRBJ2-7; tentatively, D is TRBD1 (6 bases). The V end was cut by 4 bases, the J end by 5 bases, with 18 bases between. CDR1 and CDR2 from the germline V gene are MNHEY and SMNVEV (reference sequence). The CDR3 covers 15 residues. CDR3 bases: TGTGCCAGCAGTTCATCATACCAGGGGTCCAACGAGCAGTACTTC. Protein: CASSSSYQGSNEQYF.

The J gene is TRBJ1-1, the V gene TRBV29-1; TRBD1 matches 12 bases. With V trimmed by 0 bases and J by 11 bases, 7 bases remained unmatched. The CDR3 consists of 14 residues. The germline V gene has CDR1 SQVTM and CDR2 ANQGSEA. The DNA for the CDR3 is TGCAGCGTTGAAGATCTGGGGGACAGGGGGCGGGCTTTCTTT. This gives the protein CSVEDLGDRGRAFF.

J is TRBJ1-3 and V is TRBV11-2; D gene uncertain. The V end lost 2 bases, the J end lost 3 bases, and 14 bases lay between the germline ends. The CDR3 extends over 16 amino acids. Per germline, CDR1 SGHAT and CDR2 FQNNGV. The CDR3 region is CASSLTTGRGGNTIYF. The CDR3 DNA reads TGTGCCAGCAGCTTAACGACGGGGAGAGGTGGAAACACCATATATTTT. The variable domain in full, completed from reference TRBV11-2 and TRBJ1-3, reads EAGVAQSPRYKIIEKRQSVAFWCNPISGHATLYWYQQILGQGPKLLIQFQNNGVVDDSQLPKDRFSAERLKGVDSTLKIQPAKLEDSAVYLCASSLTTGRGGNTIYFGEGSWLTVV.

V gene TRBV19 combines with J gene TRBJ1-5, with 9 bases that match TRBD1. Unmatched junction bases numbered 5, after V lost 10 bases and J lost 4 bases. Germline V CDR1 and CDR2: LNHDA, SQIVND (reference sequence). CDR3 length equals 13 residues. The CDR3 DNA reads TGTGCCACACGGGACAGGGCAAATCAGCCCCAGCATTTT. The encoded protein is CATRDRANQPQHF.

The chain uses TRBV10-3 and TRBJ2-6, with TRBD1 matching over 8 bases. Germline CDR1 is ENHRY and CDR2 is SYGVKD. The CDR3 is 15 amino acids. J lost 8 bases, V lost 5 bases, and 8 bases had no gene match. Here the CDR3 DNA reads TGTGCCATCAGTTCCGGACAGGGTTTGACCAACGTCCTGACTTTC. This translates into CAISSGQGLTNVLTF.

This chain links TRBV7-9 with TRBJ1-3; no firm D call. This CDR3 contains 15 residues. Trimming took 2 bases from V and 3 from J, leaving 11 bases between them. Germline V gives CDR1 SEHNR, CDR2 FQNEAQ (reference sequence). In DNA form, the CDR3 reads TGTGCCAGCAGCTTACCGAGGCGGCTTGGAAACACCATATATTTT. Translating it yields CASSLPRRLGNTIYF.

The chain links TRBV4-1 to TRBJ2-2; 9 nucleotides align to TRBD2. This CDR3 has 15 residues. The germline CDR1 and CDR2 sequences are MGHRA and YSYEKL. V was pared by 1 base and J by 7 bases, with 4 bases of the junction left unmatched. This CDR3 reads CASSQAGTSNGELFF. As DNA, the CDR3 is TGCGCCAGCAGCCAAGCCGGGACTAGCAACGGGGAGCTGTTTTTT.

V and J are TRBV5-4 and TRBJ2-5; 7 bases fit TRBD2. Germline CDR1 reads SGHNT; CDR2 reads YYREEE (reference sequence). CDR3 length equals 15 residues. Trimming took 7 bases from V and 1 from J; bases not matched to a gene: 10. The CDR3 region is CASGFRTRGQETQYF. The CDR3 bases are TGTGCCAGCGGATTCCGGACTAGAGGCCAAGAGACCCAGTACTTC.

The genes are TRBV2 and TRBJ1-3; 8 positions agree with TRBD1. The CDR3 sequence is 14 residues long. The germline V gene encodes CDR1 SNHLY and CDR2 FYNNEI. V shed 7 bases, J shed 4 bases, and the junction held 6 bases outside the gene matches. In DNA form, the CDR3 reads TGTGCCAGCAAGGGGACAGGCGGGGGAAACACCATATATTTT. Its translation: CASKGTGGGNTIYF.